This is a list of T cell receptor beta chains from one sample in a study of blood T cell repertoires in COVID-19. Profiling relied on immunoSEQ multiplex PCR, and the TCRdb table lists in-frame clones only, not all of them. The sample has approximately 150,000 clones, 80% to 90% seen once. The specimen sequenced was peripheral blood. The receptors come from a woman between 55 and 75 years old with active COVID-19. Both conserved end residues are part of each CDR3. A D gene is named only where the DNA matches it firmly. Not all rows give a size; the values are once, few, many and, for expanded clones, a class.

clone size,V gene,D gene,J gene,CDR3 protein,CDR3 DNA
-,TRBV7-2,TRBD1,TRBJ1-2,CASSHRTGRDYGYTF,TGTGCCAGCAGCCACAGGACAGGGAGGGACTATGGCTACACCTTC
-,TRBV9,-,TRBJ2-1,CASSVGGSSWNEQFF,TGTGCCAGCAGCGTAGGTGGGAGTAGCTGGAATGAGCAGTTCTTC
-,TRBV10-3,-,TRBJ2-7,CAISDPLAHEQYF,TGTGCCATCAGTGACCCACTAGCCCACGAGCAGTACTTC
-,TRBV5-1,TRBD2,TRBJ2-7,CASSFLDPLAGVLEQYF,TGCGCCAGCAGCTTTTTGGACCCCCTAGCGGGAGTTCTCGAGCAGTACTTC
-,TRBV5-1,-,TRBJ2-3,CASSPHGGSSTDTQYF,TGCGCCAGCAGCCCCCACGGGGGTTCTAGCACAGATACGCAGTATTTT
-,TRBV24-1,TRBD1,TRBJ1-5,CATSESKQGVQLQHF,TGTGCCACCAGTGAGTCTAAACAGGGGGTTCAGCTCCAGCATTTT
-,TRBV5-4,TRBD2,TRBJ2-1,CASSGTGTRGGNEQFF,TGTGCCAGCAGCGGGACCGGGACTAGGGGAGGGAATGAGCAGTTCTTC
once,TRBV18,TRBD2,TRBJ2-5,CASLAGDQETQYF,TGTGCCAGTCTAGCGGGTGATCAAGAGACCCAGTACTTC
-,TRBV2,-,TRBJ1-1,CASSEAAAEVTEAFF,TGTGCCAGCAGTGAAGCGGCTGCGGAGGTCACTGAAGCTTTCTTT
-,TRBV4-3,TRBD1,TRBJ2-2,CASSQDTGVGELFF,TGCGCCAGCAGCCAAGACACAGGGGTAGGGGAGCTGTTTTTT
-,TRBV30,-,TRBJ2-7,CAWSVRGTVSYEQYF,TGTGCCTGGAGTGTACGCGGGACAGTCTCCTACGAGCAGTACTTC
-,TRBV6-2/TRBV6-3,-,TRBJ2-1,CASSYPDWYNNEQFF,TGTGCCAGCAGTTACCCGGACTGGTACAACAATGAGCAGTTCTTC
-,TRBV27,TRBD2,TRBJ2-3,CASSLSLPSGNTYF,TGTGCCAGCAGTTTATCACTTCCTAGCGGGAATACGTATTTT
once,TRBV5-5,-,TRBJ1-1,CASSFVTVRNSEAFF,TGTGCCAGCAGCTTCGTAACAGTCCGAAACTCTGAAGCTTTCTTT
-,TRBV7-9,TRBD1,TRBJ1-2,CASSLAVLQGANGYTF,TGTGCCAGCAGCTTAGCGGTTCTTCAGGGGGCGAATGGCTACACCTTC
-,TRBV7-2,-,TRBJ1-5,CASSLEYQPQHF,TGTGCCAGCAGCCTGGAGTATCAGCCCCAGCATTTT
-,TRBV9,-,TRBJ2-3,CASSGRTVGTDTQYF,TGTGCCAGCAGCGGGAGGACCGTTGGCACAGATACGCAGTATTTT
-,TRBV6-5,-,TRBJ2-3,CASSYERKSTDTQYF,TGTGCCAGCAGTTACGAGCGGAAGAGCACAGATACGCAGTATTTT
once,TRBV7-6,TRBD1,TRBJ2-1,CASSYFRREGAGGDEQFF,TGTGCCAGCAGCTACTTTAGACGTGAAGGTGCAGGGGGCGATGAGCAGTTCTTC
-,TRBV30,TRBD1,TRBJ2-1,CAWSKTLAGGYEQFF,TGTGCCTGGAGTAAGACCCTTGCAGGGGGCTATGAGCAGTTCTTC
-,TRBV27,-,TRBJ2-1,CASSLAGFFSYNEQFF,TGTGCCAGCAGTTTAGCAGGGTTCTTCTCCTACAATGAGCAGTTCTTC
-,TRBV3-1/TRBV3-2,-,TRBJ1-6,CASSQVGLASNSPLHF,TGTGCCAGCAGCCAAGTGGGCCTGGCCTCGAATTCACCCCTCCACTTT
-,TRBV6-4,TRBD2,TRBJ2-2,CASSDSRRGAPTGELFF,TGTGCCAGCAGTGACTCGAGGCGGGGGGCACCCACCGGGGAGCTGTTTTTT
-,TRBV7-2,TRBD1,TRBJ1-5,CASSLRQGHSNQPQHF,TGTGCCAGCAGCTTGCGACAGGGTCATAGCAATCAGCCCCAGCATTTT
-,TRBV10-1,TRBD2,TRBJ2-5,CASSGTSGSPGETQYF,TGCGCCAGCAGTGGGACTAGCGGGAGCCCCGGAGAGACCCAGTACTTC
-,TRBV5-1,-,TRBJ2-1,CASSSQGMGEQFF,TGCGCCAGCAGCTCCCAGGGGATGGGTGAGCAGTTCTTC
-,TRBV27,TRBD1,TRBJ1-3,CASGTRRDSGGNTIYF,TGTGCCAGCGGAACCCGACGGGACAGCGGAGGAAACACCATATATTTT
-,TRBV10-3,-,TRBJ1-1,CAIRAGNTEAFF,TGTGCCATCAGGGCAGGGAACACTGAAGCTTTCTTT
-,TRBV28,-,TRBJ2-1,CASSSPAGGWGEQFF,TGTGCCAGCAGTTCCCCAGCTGGAGGCTGGGGTGAGCAGTTCTTC
-,TRBV5-4,-,TRBJ2-2,CASSMGANTGELFF,TGTGCCAGCAGCATGGGGGCCAACACCGGGGAGCTGTTTTTT
-,TRBV6-5,TRBD1,TRBJ1-2,CASSYEGTGNYGYTF,TGTGCCAGCAGTTACGAGGGGACAGGGAACTATGGCTACACCTTC
-,TRBV4-2,TRBD1,TRBJ1-2,CASSLPTGQYGYTF,TGTGCCAGCAGCCTTCCGACAGGGCAGTATGGCTACACCTTC
-,TRBV27,-,TRBJ2-5,CASSSELTQYF,TGTGCCAGCAGTTCCGAGTTGACCCAGTACTTC
few,TRBV23-1,-,TRBJ2-7,CASSQGCLVGEQYF,TGCGCCAGCAGTCAAGGGTGCCTAGTCGGCGAGCAGTACTTC
-,TRBV5-1,TRBD1,TRBJ1-4,CASSSRDRGRLNEKLFF,TGCGCCAGCAGCTCCCGGGACAGGGGGCGCCTAAATGAAAAACTGTTTTTT
-,TRBV11-2,-,TRBJ2-5,CASSLLGGEKTQYF,TGTGCCAGCAGCTTATTGGGGGGTGAGAAGACCCAGTACTTC
-,TRBV28,-,TRBJ2-7,CASSLAGTRPFYEQYF,TGTGCCAGCAGTTTAGCAGGTACCAGACCTTTCTACGAGCAGTACTTC
-,TRBV19,-,TRBJ1-1,CASNPSQGNTEAFF,TGTGCCAGCAACCCCTCACAGGGTAACACTGAAGCTTTCTTT
-,TRBV20-1,-,TRBJ2-7,CSASTHGFSYEQYF,TGCAGTGCTAGTACTCACGGTTTTAGCTACGAGCAGTACTTC
-,TRBV7-8,-,TRBJ2-1,CASSFFTGRRQFF,TGTGCCAGCAGCTTCTTTACCGGGAGAAGGCAGTTCTTC